These 17 T cell receptor beta chains came from one sample sequenced in a study of shared clonotypes between healthy human individuals. Clones were sequenced by immunoSEQ multiplex PCR, and TCRdb holds only the in-frame ones, with some missing. The sample carries roughly 2,500,000 clones, 80% to 95% recorded once. Sequences were obtained from naive CD4+ T cells from PBMCs. Subset: CD45RA+ positively selected. The origin of the receptors is a man aged 18 to 30 in good health. Some clones in this sample may be carry-over from other donors' samples.

The chain has TRBV7-9 and TRBJ2-7; D gene unclear. Germline V CDR1 and CDR2: SEHNR, FQNEAQ (reference sequence). This CDR3 comprises 14 residues. V was trimmed by 0 bases and J by 3 bases, leaving 9 bases between them. CDR3 amino acids: CASSLALPSYEQYF. CDR3 nucleotides: TGTGCCAGCAGCTTAGCCCTCCCCAGCTACGAGCAGTACTTC.

The chain uses TRBV5-6 and TRBJ1-2, with D possibly TRBD1 on 6 matching bases. Germline V gene lookup returns CDR1 SGHDT and CDR2 YYEEEE. This CDR3 region has 14 residues. V was shortened by 1 base and J by 4 bases, with 11 bases between the two germline ends. CDR3 in amino acids: CASSLNGGGYGYTF. CDR3 in DNA: TGTGCCAGCAGCTTGAATGGGGGCGGCTATGGCTACACCTTC.

This chain links TRBV4-1 with TRBJ2-5, with 10 bases aligning to TRBD2. The tail of the sequence fits TRBJ2-7 better, so the J call may be wrong. From germline, CDR1 is MGHRA and CDR2 YSYEKL. This CDR3 has 14 amino acids. Here the CDR3 reads CASSASGRTYEQYF. Here the CDR3 DNA reads TGCGCCAGCAGCGCTAGCGGGAGAACCTACGAGCAGTACTTC.

Regarding this clone: Distinct nucleotide sequences in the sample also encode this CDR3. This chain connects TRBV7-3 to TRBJ2-2, with D hard to call. The germline V gene encodes CDR1 SGHTA and CDR2 FQGTGA. The CDR3 loop spans 13 amino acids. V was trimmed by 1 base and J by 6 bases, leaving 6 bases between them. CDR3 residues: CASSLNPPGELFF. The CDR3 bases are TGTGCCAGCAGCTTAAACCCCCCCGGGGAGCTGTTTTTT.

This sequence joins TRBV15 and TRBJ2-5, with D possibly matching TRBD1 (5 bases). Trimming pared 0 bases from V and 4 bases from J, leaving 21 bases between. Germline CDR1 LNHNV, CDR2 YYDKDF (reference sequence). The length of the CDR3 is 18 residues. The CDR3 coding sequence is TGTGCCACCAGCAGAGATGATTCTGGCAGGGTGGGGCTAGAGACCCAGTACTTC. Its translation: CATSRDDSGRVGLETQYF.

The chain links TRBV2 to TRBJ1-1; TRBD1 might be the D (5 bases). The CDR3 consists of 14 residues. V dropped 4 bases and J dropped 5 bases, with 14 bases sitting between them. Germline CDR1 is SNHLY and CDR2 is FYNNEI. This CDR3 is CASSVAGRETEAFF. Here the CDR3 DNA reads TGTGCCAGCAGTGTAGCAGGGAGGGAGACTGAAGCTTTCTTT.

The rearrangement uses TRBV5-6 and TRBJ1-3; D unresolved. Germline assignment: CDR1 SGHDT and CDR2 YYEEEE. V was trimmed by 4 bases and J by 4 bases, leaving 6 bases between them. CDR3 length equals 12 residues. The CDR3 nucleotides are TGTGCCAGCAGCAACCAGGGAAACACCATATATTTT. It encodes CASSNQGNTIYF.

The chain employs TRBV13 and TRBJ2-7; TRBD1 matches 8 bases. V lost 5 bases, J lost 2 bases, and 8 bases stayed unmatched. The CDR3 covers 15 residues. Germline V gene lookup returns CDR1 PRHDT and CDR2 FYEKMQ (reference sequence). Here the CDR3 DNA reads TGTGCCAGCAGCAACCGCCGGGACAGGCCCTACGAGCAGTACTTC. Translated, it gives CASSNRRDRPYEQYF. The full variable domain, in which reference TRBV13 and TRBJ2-7 provide the parts outside the CDR3, is AAGVIQSPRHLIKEKRETATLKCYPIPRHDTVYWYQQGPGQDPQFLISFYEKMQSDKGSIPDRFSAQQFSDYHSELNMSSLELGDSALYFCASSNRRDRPYEQYFGPGTRLTVT.

This clone has just one count. The chain combines TRBV5-1 with TRBJ1-5; TRBD1 might be the D (6 bases). Germline CDR1 is SGHRS and CDR2 is YFSETQ. The CDR3 consists of 14 residues. V dropped 4 bases and J dropped 6 bases, with 14 bases sitting between them. The CDR3 here is CASSTTGPSQPQHF. The CDR3 nucleotides read TGCGCCAGCAGCACTACAGGGCCAAGTCAGCCCCAGCATTTT.

The chain combines TRBV21-1 with TRBJ2-1; TRBD2, the table's D call, was not compared with the DNA. TRBV21-1 is given as a pseudogene. The CDR3 has 15 amino acids. This chain's CDR3 is CASRDSGKSSNEQFF. CDR3 DNA sequence: TGTGCCAGCCGTGATAGCGGGAAGTCGAGTAATGAGCAGTTCTTC.

This clone turned up a few times. In the same sample, other DNA sequences code for this CDR3. The CDR3 coding sequence is TGTGCCGGAGGGAACACTGAAGCTTTCTTT. Protein sequence: CAGGNTEAFF. The rearrangement uses TRBV30 and TRBJ1-1; D not resolved. V lost 8 bases and J 1 base, leaving 5 bases between the germline ends. The CDR3 contains 10 residues. Germline V gene data show CDR1 as GTSNPN and CDR2 as SVGIG (reference sequence).

The chain couples TRBV5-5 to TRBJ2-1; D is unresolved. Germline values: CDR1 SGHKS, CDR2 YYEKEE (reference sequence). V lost 1 base, J lost 8 bases, and 16 bases lay in between. This CDR3 comprises 15 residues. CDR3 DNA sequence: TGTGCCAGCAGCTTGTGGGCTAGTAAGTCCGATGAGCAGTTCTTC. Amino acid sequence: CASSLWASKSDEQFF.

J is TRBJ2-3 and V is TRBV28, with a possible D match to TRBD2 (7 bases). V was clipped by 7 bases and J by 4 bases, with 18 bases between them. This CDR3 is 15 amino acids long. CDR1 is MDHEN, CDR2 SYDVKM, per germline. CDR3 coding DNA: TGTGCCAGCACCTTAGGGGGGGCGGGTGCAGATACGCAGTATTTT. This encodes CASTLGGAGADTQYF.

The V call is TRBV18, the J call TRBJ2-5, with D unresolved. The CDR3 consists of 14 residues. Germline values: CDR1 KGHSH, CDR2 LQKENI. Trimming cost V 3 bases and J 5 bases, with 13 bases left between them. The CDR3 DNA reads TGTGCCAGCTCACCGGGTCCAACCGCGGAGACCCAGTACTTC. Encoded protein: CASSPGPTAETQYF.

V gene TRBV5-1 combines with J gene TRBJ1-3, with unresolved D. CDR3 length equals 14 residues. V dropped 3 bases and J dropped 0 bases, with 7 bases sitting between them. In germline, CDR1 is SGHRS, CDR2 YFSETQ. This CDR3 reads CASSYGDSGNTIYF. CDR3 DNA sequence: TGCGCCAGCAGCTACGGGGACTCTGGAAACACCATATATTTT.

The genes are TRBV4-1 and TRBJ1-5; 11 positions agree with TRBD1. Per germline, CDR1 MGHRA and CDR2 YSYEKL. This CDR3 has 17 residues. V lost 0 bases, J lost 3 bases, and 4 bases stayed unmatched. This chain's CDR3 is CASSQDRDRGNNQPQHF. The CDR3 DNA reads as TGCGCCAGCAGCCAAGATCGGGACAGGGGGAACAATCAGCCCCAGCATTTT.

This chain joins TRBV6-6 and TRBJ2-7; D might be TRBD2 (5 bases). Looked up from germline, CDR1 is MNHNY and CDR2 is SVGAGI (reference sequence). This CDR3 has 15 amino acids. V dropped 5 bases and J dropped 4 bases, with 18 bases sitting between them. CDR3 nucleotides: TGTGCCAGCAGTGTACGTTCGGGGATGGGTTACGAGCAGTACTTC. It codes for CASSVRSGMGYEQYF.